The TCR beta chain under discussion was sequenced for a study of blood T cell repertoires in COVID-19. As for the study in general: The cDNA or gDNA used as material had been derived from T cells, B-cell-depleted T cells, or PBMCs.

Libraries were prepared by immunoSEQ multiplex PCR; TCRdb keeps only in-frame clonotypes and omits some of them. Of hundreds of thousands of clones in the sample, around 85% were seen once. CDR1 SGDLS and CDR2 YYNGEE come from the germline V gene. This CDR3 spans 16 amino acids. Unmatched junction bases numbered 9, after V lost 0 bases and J lost 6 bases. Sample: PBMCs or T cells enriched from blood (not recorded which). The V gene is TRBV9, the J gene TRBJ2-7, with TRBD1 matching over 10 bases. This TCR was sampled from a man aged 40-49 years who had recovered from COVID-19. The CDR3 region is CASSVAIGTGDGEQYF. The CDR3 coding sequence is TGTGCCAGCAGCGTAGCAATTGGGACAGGGGATGGCGAGCAGTACTTC.